These 11 T cell receptor beta chains originate from one sample sequenced in a study of T cell changes during pregnancy in multiple sclerosis. Using immunoSEQ multiplex PCR, the repertoire was profiled, and TCRdb retains in-frame clones only, with some absent. In the table there are tens of thousands of clones, around 92% of which are singletons. Sequencing used peripheral blood, obtained in the third trimester of pregnancy. All receptors come from a female donor in good health, enrolled as a control in a pregnancy study.

CDR3 bases: TGTGCCAGCAGCAATGGACAGGGGTTGTCAGATGGCTACACCTTC. Translating gives CASSNGQGLSDGYTF. This chain joins TRBV21-1 and TRBJ1-2; TRBD1 was called by the table and not checked on the DNA. TRBV21-1 corresponds to a pseudogene. The CDR3 consists of 15 residues.

This chain joins TRBV4-1 and TRBJ2-3; no clear D gene. CDR1 and CDR2 from the germline V gene are MGHRA and YSYEKL. The CDR3 spans 14 residues. Trimming took off 4 bases at V and 6 bases at J, with 14 bases between the two ends. The CDR3 region is CASSRSHNGDTQYF. CDR3 bases: TGCGCCAGCAGCCGGAGTCACAACGGGGATACGCAGTATTTT.

The V call is TRBV6-5, the J call TRBJ2-1; perhaps TRBD2 as D (6 bases). The CDR3 length is 13 residues. CDR1 is MNHEY, CDR2 SVGAGI, per germline. The V end lost 5 bases, the J end lost 12 bases, and 17 bases lay between the germline ends. CDR3 amino acids: CASSEPGLQGQFF. The CDR3 DNA reads TGTGCCAGCAGTGAACCGGGACTTCAAGGGCAGTTCTTC.

The CDR3 nucleotides read TGTGCCATAGCTGACAATAACTATGGCTACACCTTC. Protein sequence: CAIADNNYGYTF. The V and J genes are TRBV10-3 and TRBJ1-2; D unresolved. The CDR3 runs to 12 residues. Germline V lookup: CDR1 ENHRY, CDR2 SYGVKD. V was pared by 9 bases and J by 1 base, with 9 bases between.

V is TRBV7-9 and J is TRBJ1-2; tentatively, D is TRBD1 (5 bases). Deletions cut 11 bases from V and 3 bases from J, with 13 bases between. The CDR3 is 12 residues long. Germline CDR1 is SEHNR and CDR2 is FQNEAQ (reference sequence). The CDR3 DNA is TGTGCCGGCGGGGCAAACCACTATGGCTACACCTTC. Translating it yields CAGGANHYGYTF.

This clone was found once. V gene TRBV25-1 combines with J gene TRBJ1-2, with D hard to call. This CDR3 is built from 14 residues. Germline loops: CDR1 MGHDK, CDR2 SYGVNS. The V gene lost 2 bases and the J gene lost 5 bases, with 12 bases spanning the gap. The CDR3 loop is CASSEEVSTYGYTF. The CDR3 coding sequence is TGTGCCAGCAGTGAAGAGGTCAGCACGTATGGCTACACCTTC.

The rearrangement uses TRBV6-6 and TRBJ2-7; D not certain. Germline loops: CDR1 MNHNY, CDR2 SVGAGI (reference sequence). Between the trimmed V and J ends, which lost 7 bases and 4 bases, there was a span of 14 bases. The CDR3 is 13 residues long. The CDR3 DNA sequence: TGTGCCAGCACCCCCCGGTCGAGTTACGAGCAGTACTTC. It translates to CASTPRSSYEQYF.

This chain joins TRBV4-3 and TRBJ2-2, with a possible D match to TRBD1 (6 bases). Germline-derived CDR1 and CDR2 are LGHNA and YSLEER. The CDR3 is made up of 17 amino acids. Trimming took 1 base from V and 0 from J, leaving 12 bases between them. CDR3 protein: CASSQATGHTNTGELFF. The CDR3 bases are TGCGCCAGCAGCCAAGCCACAGGGCACACGAACACCGGGGAGCTGTTTTTT.

The chain recombines TRBV6-5 with TRBJ1-1; D uncertain. The germline V gene has CDR1 MNHEY and CDR2 SVGAGI. This CDR3 is built from 12 residues. Trimming removed 8 bases from V and 5 bases from J, with 12 bases in between. The CDR3 nucleotides are TGTGCCAGCTCCTTTGGAGGAACTGAAGCTTTCTTT. This encodes CASSFGGTEAFF.

The chain is built from TRBV2 and TRBJ1-2; 9 bases agree with TRBD1. The trim removed 7 bases at V and 0 bases at J, leaving 6 bases unmatched. The germline gives CDR1 SNHLY, CDR2 FYNNEI. CDR3 length: 15 residues. DNA for the CDR3: TGTGCCAGCATGGACAGGGGCGGTACTAACTATGGCTACACCTTC. It specifies CASMDRGGTNYGYTF.

The chain has TRBV6-6 and TRBJ1-3, with 9 positions matching TRBD1. CDR1 and CDR2 from the germline V gene are MNHNY and SVGAGI (reference sequence). J was trimmed by 0 bases and V by 2 bases; bases with no gene match: 2. This CDR3 contains 16 residues. CDR3 region: CASSYMTGGSGNTIYF. In DNA, the CDR3 is TGTGCCAGCAGTTACATGACAGGGGGCTCTGGAAACACCATATATTTT.